The clone carrying this TCR beta chain was detected once. Its antigen is as yet unknown. The CDR3 spans 18 residues. Losses at the gene ends were 1 base for V and 0 bases for J; bases not matched to a gene: 9. Per germline, CDR1 SGHRS and CDR2 YFSETQ. Using immunoSEQ multiplex PCR, the repertoire was profiled, and TCRdb retains in-frame clones only, with some absent. Of more than 90,000 clones in the sample, 81% were seen once. The study gave focal radiation plus ipilimumab CTLA-4 blockade to patients with chemo-refractory metastatic non-small-cell lung cancer. The record originates from a study of radiotherapy plus CTLA-4 blockade in lung cancer. Study-wide points: Tumor-origin TCR clones grew in blood after radiotherapy plus ipilimumab.

This clonotype was sampled from a human donor with non-small cell lung cancer that progressed on radiotherapy plus ipilimumab. Some clones in this sample may be carry-over from other donors' samples. The sample in question was peripheral blood, obtained from a patient treated with radiotherapy plus ipilimumab. The gene calls are TRBV5-1 and TRBJ1-2, with TRBD1 identical over 10 bases. The CDR3 nucleotides read TGCGCCAGCAGCTTGCTAGGGACAGGGGTCGAAGCTAACTATGGCTACACCTTC. Protein sequence: CASSLLGTGVEANYGYTF.